This entry is about one T cell receptor beta chain. What it binds is not known. The record originates from a study of T cell responses to AZD1222 COVID-19 vaccine. Study-wide points: Unmutated variant regions reportedly attract nearly half of all spike-specific TCRs.

The protocol was immunoSEQ multiplex PCR, while the TCRdb copy is restricted to in-frame clones and leaves out a portion. The table includes about 200,000 clones, just over 90% detected once. V was clipped by 2 bases and J by 4 bases; unmatched bases: 5. CDR3 length: 15 residues. The germline V gene encodes CDR1 WSHSY and CDR2 SAAADI. The source of this sequence is an adult who received the AZD1222 COVID-19 vaccine. V gene TRBV10-2 combines with J gene TRBJ1-1; the match to TRBD1 covers 9 bases. The sequences come from peripheral blood, collected 28 days after the second AZD1222 dose. The CDR3 nucleotides are TGCGCCAGCAGTGAGCCGGGACAGGGCCCCACTGAAGCTTTCTTT. It is translated as CASSEPGQGPTEAFF.